This TCR beta chain was sequenced for a study of T-cell reconstitution after alpha-beta-depleted transplantation in children. Whole-study findings and limits: Reports say that about two months after transplant, the alpha-beta T cells came out of several hundred graft clones that had expanded. Among T cells one year after transplant, newly produced cells accounted for most counts and diversity. The high TCRbeta diversity at day 60 in some patients came from surviving recipient T cells and thymic progenitors.

There are 16 residues in the CDR3. Trimming left V 4 bases short and J 2 bases short, with 18 bases between. CDR1 is SGHVS and CDR2 is FNYEAQ in the germline V gene. The sample holds a few counts of this clonotype. Its antigen remains unidentified. The authors prepared the TCRbeta library with unique molecular identifiers. MiXCR, run by TCRdb on the PCR reads, gives a single entry per CDR3 protein. Among about 110,000 distinct CDR3 sequences, 5% to 7% were seen once, and the ten largest hold roughly 24%. The TCR sequence derives from a male patient between 2 and 10 years old who had a stem cell transplant for acute lymphoblastic leukemia, so the T cells may come from the graft donor. The source material was PBMCs, mostly from graft donor cells, sampled 360 days after TCRalphabeta/CD19-depleted stem cell transplant. The chain has TRBV7-6 and TRBJ2-7; D is perhaps TRBD2 (5 bases). The chain's CDR3 is CASSYGPGTVTYEQYF. CDR3 DNA sequence: TGTGCCAGCAGCTATGGCCCGGGAACGGTTACCTACGAGCAGTACTTC.